The clone carrying this T cell receptor beta chain was detected a few times. Antigen specificity is unknown. Collection of around 10 milliliters of peripheral blood was performed for each donor. The use of a sample-barcoded 5' primer and a J-beta primer mix characterized a second PCR of about 6 to 12 cycles. TCRdb analysed the 5' RACE reads with MiXCR anew, one entry per CDR3 protein. The table has hundreds of thousands of distinct CDR3 sequences, around 28% seen once; the top ten hold approximately 15%. Germline CDR1 and CDR2: MNHEY and SVGAGI. This CDR3 is 16 amino acids long. With V trimmed by 0 bases and J by 6 bases, 4 bases remained unmatched. This sample was taken from a study of blood T cells in healthy people across ages. Points from the study as a whole: Because donor CMV status was unknown, expanded clonotype changes were possibly confounded.

The TCR sequence derives from a woman of 80 years or more in good health. The sequenced sample consisted of blood. This chain connects TRBV6-5 to TRBJ2-3; the match to TRBD2 covers 12 bases. The CDR3 region has the DNA TGTGCCAGCAGTTACTCGTCTAGCGGGGGGGCCGATACGCAGTATTTT. It is translated as CASSYSSSGGADTQYF.